This T cell receptor (beta chain) comes out of a study of regulatory T cells in long-lasting Graves disease. Whole-study context: Persistent cases were those of Graves' disease that involved over 5 years of antithyroid drugs with positive TSH receptor antibodies. General study points: Analyses excluded thyroid tissue, covering peripheral blood alone.

In building TCR beta libraries, iRepertoire HTBI primers were used together with Arm-PCR of CDR3 regions. In the original processing: Looking across samples, the authors found some 67 TRBV and fewer than 15 TRBJ segments. One entry per CDR3 protein, called by TCRdb with MiXCR from the multiplex PCR reads. For this entry, the V and J calls and clone size follow TCRdb and not the study's own pipeline. The data show 420,000 or so distinct CDR3 sequences, around 20% seen once. Time point in this sample: persistent/refractory GD, antithyroid drugs over 5 years with positive TRAb. Making the TCR library involved RNA that had been extracted from PBMCs. The V and J ends lost 3 bases and 2 bases respectively, with 13 bases between them. The CDR3 contains 14 residues. The germline V gene has CDR1 SQVTM and CDR2 ANQGSEA. With regard to this clonotype: Its target is not known.

The sample in question was peripheral blood mononuclear cells (PBMCs), obtained when the disease was refractory, from a patient treated with antithyroid drugs. This sequence originates from a female donor with Graves disease. The rearrangement links TRBV29-1 to TRBJ1-1; D not certain. The CDR3, as DNA: TGCAGCGTTGAGAGCTTCGGGGTTAACACTGAAGCTTTCTTT. Amino acids: CSVESFGVNTEAFF.